Each of the 22 T cell receptor beta chains below was sequenced from the same sample in a study of blood T cell repertoires in COVID-19. The method was immunoSEQ multiplex PCR; TCRdb's version includes in-frame clones alone and lacks a portion of them. Among roughly 280,000 clones, roughly nine tenths were seen once, and the ten largest hold 1.5% to 2%. The sequenced sample consisted of PBMCs or T cells enriched from blood (not recorded which). The receptor source for this set is a woman aged 55-70 years who had recovered from COVID-19.

The chain joins TRBV5-1 to TRBJ1-1; D remains unclear. Trimming pared 0 bases from V and 1 base from J, leaving 10 bases between. Germline V gene data show CDR1 as SGHRS and CDR2 as YFSETQ. The CDR3 has 15 amino acids. The CDR3 DNA reads TGCGCCAGCAGCTTGGTGTACAAAACGAACACTGAAGCTTTCTTT. Translation: CASSLVYKTNTEAFF.

V is TRBV2 and J is TRBJ1-5; a weak D match, TRBD1 (6 bases). The V end lost 5 bases, the J end lost 0 bases, and 11 bases lay between the germline ends. This CDR3 comprises 15 residues. CDR1 SNHLY and CDR2 FYNNEI come from the germline V gene. CDR3 sequence: CASSLQGHSNQPQHF. CDR3 DNA sequence: TGTGCCAGCAGTTTACAGGGACATAGCAATCAGCCCCAGCATTTT.

This chain joins TRBV28 and TRBJ1-2, with 9 bases that match TRBD1. Per the germline V gene, CDR1 is MDHEN and CDR2 is SYDVKM. Losses at the gene ends were 5 bases for V and 5 bases for J; bases not matched to a gene: 6. The CDR3 covers 14 residues. CDR3 coding DNA: TGTGCCAGCAGTCCGGACAGGGGCGGTTATGGCTACACCTTC. Amino acids: CASSPDRGGYGYTF.

The V gene is TRBV10-3, the J gene TRBJ2-5, with TRBD1 matching over 8 bases. With V trimmed by 4 bases and J by 1 base, 2 bases remained unmatched. CDR1 is ENHRY, CDR2 SYGVKD, per germline. This CDR3 spans 14 amino acids. In DNA form, the CDR3 reads TGTGCCATCAGTGGGACAGGGACCCAAGAGACCCAGTACTTC. Amino acid sequence: CAISGTGTQETQYF.

The rearrangement uses TRBV2 and TRBJ2-6; TRBD1 is a possible D gene (6 bases). V gave up 6 bases and J gave up 0 bases, with 9 bases separating them. CDR3 size: 15 residues. Looked up from germline, CDR1 is SNHLY and CDR2 is FYNNEI. The CDR3 protein is CASRGDISGANVLTF. In nucleotides, the CDR3 is TGTGCCAGCAGGGGGGACATCTCTGGGGCCAACGTCCTGACTTTC. The whole variable domain, remainder taken from reference TRBV2 and TRBJ2-6, is EPEVTQTPSHQVTQMGQEVILRCVPISNHLYFYWYRQILGQKVEFLVSFYNNEISEKSEIFDDQFSVERPDGSNFTLKIRSTKLEDSAMYFCASRGDISGANVLTFGAGSRLTVL.

This clone was seen just once. The gene calls are TRBV7-2 and TRBJ2-7; D gene uncertain. V lost 5 bases and J 2 bases, leaving 16 bases between the germline ends. The CDR3 is 15 residues long. Germline values: CDR1 SGHTA, CDR2 FQGNSA. CDR3 in amino acids: CASSASGLGTYEQYF. CDR3 coding DNA: TGTGCCAGCAGCGCTAGTGGCCTTGGAACCTACGAGCAGTACTTC.

The chain links TRBV7-3 to TRBJ2-5; tentatively, D is TRBD2 (6 bases). The CDR3 totals 15 residues. Trimming cost V 0 bases and J 4 bases, with 12 bases left between them. Germline V gene data show CDR1 as SGHTA and CDR2 as FQGTGA. This chain's CDR3 is CASSLTNGRLETQYF. CDR3 bases: TGTGCCAGCAGCTTAACGAACGGGAGATTAGAGACCCAGTACTTC.

The chain recombines TRBV9 with TRBJ1-2; D might be TRBD1 (6 bases). The V gene lost 6 bases and the J gene lost 6 bases, with 18 bases spanning the gap. The length of the CDR3 is 14 residues. Germline CDR1 is SGDLS and CDR2 is YYNGEE. In DNA, the CDR3 is TGTGCCAGCAACCCTGGGGGGGCTCTCGATGGCTACACCTTC. Translated, it gives CASNPGGALDGYTF.

J is TRBJ2-2 and V is TRBV10-1, with D uncertain. CDR1 is WNHNN, CDR2 SYGVQD, per germline (reference sequence). The CDR3 has 14 residues. The V end lost 3 bases, the J end lost 6 bases, and 11 bases lay between the germline ends. In nucleotides, the CDR3 is TGCGCCAGCAGTGATAAATTTTCTGCCGGGGAGCTGTTTTTT. It codes for CASSDKFSAGELFF.

The rearrangement links TRBV10-1 to TRBJ2-2; D is possibly TRBD2 (6 bases). Germline-derived CDR1 and CDR2 are WNHNN and SYGVQD (reference sequence). The CDR3 covers 13 residues. V was pared by 8 bases and J by 4 bases, with 11 bases between. The CDR3 nucleotides are TGCGCCAGCCGGGGGTCCTCCACCGGGGAGCTGTTTTTT. As protein: CASRGSSTGELFF.

The genes are TRBV9 and TRBJ1-6; D gene unclear. Germline CDR1 reads SGDLS; CDR2 reads YYNGEE. Trimming removed 3 bases from V and 6 bases from J, with 7 bases in between. The CDR3 consists of 13 residues. The CDR3 spells CASSAGSNSPLHF. The CDR3 DNA reads TGTGCCAGCAGCGCTGGCAGTAATTCACCCCTCCACTTT.

The chain has TRBV7-9 and TRBJ1-2; no definite D call. Germline V gene data show CDR1 as SEHNR and CDR2 as FQNEAQ (reference sequence). V was clipped by 5 bases and J by 8 bases, with 24 bases between them. CDR3 length equals 16 residues. CDR3 nucleotide sequence: TGTGCCAGCAGCCCCAGAACCTCCGGGGATATCGGAGGCTACACCTTC. This translates into CASSPRTSGDIGGYTF.

This clone appeared a few times. The rearrangement uses TRBV24-1 and TRBJ2-7; 9 bases map to TRBD2. Looked up from germline, CDR1 is KGHDR and CDR2 is SFDVKD. The CDR3 runs 13 residues. V lost 9 bases to trimming and J lost 9 bases; unmatched junction nucleotides: 11. In DNA form, the CDR3 reads TGTGCCACCGCGACTAGCGGAGGGGGAGTGCAGTACTTC. This codes for CATATSGGGVQYF.

The V gene is TRBV28, the J gene TRBJ2-5; TRBD1 matches at 7 bases. V was pared by 9 bases and J by 5 bases, with 9 bases of the junction left unmatched. The CDR3 contains 13 residues. CDR1 is MDHEN, CDR2 SYDVKM, per germline. In nucleotides, the CDR3 is TGTGCCAGTAACAAACAGGGGCCGGAGACCCAGTACTTC. It yields the protein CASNKQGPETQYF.

The chain has TRBV29-1 and TRBJ2-5; D gene uncertain. V lost 7 bases and J 1 base, leaving 13 bases between the germline ends. There are 13 residues in the CDR3. In germline, CDR1 is SQVTM, CDR2 ANQGSEA. CDR3 sequence (DNA): TGCAGCGCTAATCCCAGGTTCCAAGAGACCCAGTACTTC. Its protein is CSANPRFQETQYF.

CDR3 region: CAISEGEALNTEAFF. As DNA, the CDR3 is TGTGCCATCAGTGAGGGGGAGGCGTTGAACACTGAAGCTTTCTTT. The chain recombines TRBV10-3 with TRBJ1-1; D gene unclear. Trimming took off 2 bases at V and 0 bases at J, with 10 bases between the two ends. There are 15 residues in the CDR3. Germline V gives CDR1 ENHRY, CDR2 SYGVKD.

CDR3 coding DNA: TGTGCCACCAGCAGAGTTGGGGCCTCCCAAGAGCAGTACTTC. Translated: CATSRVGASQEQYF. The chain links TRBV15 to TRBJ2-7; D is possibly TRBD1 (5 bases). Trimming cost V 1 base and J 7 bases, with 14 bases left between them. This CDR3 comprises 14 residues. The V gene's germline CDR1 is LNHNV and CDR2 YYDKDF (reference sequence). Complete variable domain (other parts from reference TRBV15 and TRBJ2-7): DAMVIQNPRYQVTQFGKPVTLSCSQTLNHNVMYWYQQKSSQAPKLLFHYYDKDFNNEADTPDNFQSRRPNTSFCFLDIRSPGLGDTAMYLCATSRVGASQEQYFGPGTRLTVT.

The chain has TRBV4-1 and TRBJ1-2; TRBD1 matches at 10 bases. Germline lookup yields CDR1 MGHRA and CDR2 YSYEKL. The V segment lost 4 bases and the J segment 5 bases; nucleotides outside the gene matches: 4. This CDR3 region has 14 residues. This CDR3 is CASSPQDRGYGYTF. CDR3 coding DNA: TGCGCCAGCAGCCCGCAGGACAGGGGGTATGGCTACACCTTC.

V is TRBV2 and J is TRBJ2-7, with D possibly being TRBD1 (6 bases). With 6 bases removed from V and 7 bases from J, the gap between germline ends came to 16 bases. The CDR3 contains 13 residues. Germline CDR1 reads SNHLY; CDR2 reads FYNNEI. The CDR3 DNA reads as TGTGCCAGCAGATACTACCCAGGGGAGGAGCAGTACTTC. Translating gives CASRYYPGEEQYF.

This chain joins TRBV5-1 and TRBJ1-3; D unclear. Germline CDR1 is SGHRS and CDR2 is YFSETQ. The CDR3 runs to 15 residues. The V gene lost 5 bases and the J gene lost 5 bases, with 17 bases spanning the gap. This CDR3 reads CASRGLGEPRNTIYF. The CDR3 DNA follows: TGCGCCAGCAGGGGTTTGGGCGAACCTCGAAACACCATATATTTT.

The chain is built from TRBV15 and TRBJ1-1, with TRBD1 matching over 10 bases. V gave up 2 bases and J gave up 3 bases; unmatched junction bases: 6. The germline gives CDR1 LNHNV, CDR2 YYDKDF (reference sequence). The CDR3 spans 16 residues. The CDR3 region is CATSRPTGGVDTEAFF. In DNA form, the CDR3 reads TGTGCCACCAGCAGACCGACAGGGGGCGTCGACACTGAAGCTTTCTTT.

The genes are TRBV9 and TRBJ1-4; D is unresolved. V was shortened by 0 bases and J by 8 bases, with 14 bases between the two germline ends. The germline gives CDR1 SGDLS, CDR2 YYNGEE. This CDR3 is built from 15 residues. DNA for the CDR3: TGTGCCAGCAGCGTAGATGAAAACCAACGGGAAAAACTGTTTTTT. It codes for CASSVDENQREKLFF.